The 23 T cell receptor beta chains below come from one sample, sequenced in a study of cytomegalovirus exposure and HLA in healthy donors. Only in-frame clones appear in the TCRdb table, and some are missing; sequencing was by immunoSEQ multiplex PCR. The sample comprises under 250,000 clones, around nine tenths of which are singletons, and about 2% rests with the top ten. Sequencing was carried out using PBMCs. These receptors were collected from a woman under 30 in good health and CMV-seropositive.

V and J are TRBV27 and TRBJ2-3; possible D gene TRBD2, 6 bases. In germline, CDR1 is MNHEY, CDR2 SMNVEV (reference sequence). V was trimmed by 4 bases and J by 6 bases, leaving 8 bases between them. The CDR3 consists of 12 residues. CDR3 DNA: TGTGCCAGCAGTTCCCGGGGGGATACGCAGTATTTT. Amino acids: CASSSRGDTQYF.

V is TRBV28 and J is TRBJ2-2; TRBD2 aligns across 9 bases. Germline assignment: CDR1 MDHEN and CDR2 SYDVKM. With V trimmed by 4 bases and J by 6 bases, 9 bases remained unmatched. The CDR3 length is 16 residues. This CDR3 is CASSSRSGRSSGELFF. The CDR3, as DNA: TGTGCCAGCAGTTCGCGAAGCGGGAGGTCTTCCGGGGAGCTGTTTTTT.

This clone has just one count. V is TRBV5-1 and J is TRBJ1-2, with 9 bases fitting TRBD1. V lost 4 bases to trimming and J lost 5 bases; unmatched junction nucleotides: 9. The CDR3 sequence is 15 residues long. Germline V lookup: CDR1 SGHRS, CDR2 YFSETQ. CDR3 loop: CASSPDRGYWYGYTF. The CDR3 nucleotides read TGCGCCAGCAGCCCGGACAGGGGATACTGGTATGGCTACACCTTC.

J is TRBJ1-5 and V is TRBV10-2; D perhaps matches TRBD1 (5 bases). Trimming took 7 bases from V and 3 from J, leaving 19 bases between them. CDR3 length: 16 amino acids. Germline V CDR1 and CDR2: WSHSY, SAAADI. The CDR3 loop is CASTRGGVSLNQPQHF. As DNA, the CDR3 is TGCGCCAGCACTAGGGGCGGAGTAAGTCTCAATCAGCCCCAGCATTTT.

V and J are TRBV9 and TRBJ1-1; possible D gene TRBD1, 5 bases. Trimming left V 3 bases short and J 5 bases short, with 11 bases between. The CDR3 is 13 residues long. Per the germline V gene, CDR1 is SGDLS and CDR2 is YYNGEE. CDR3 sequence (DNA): TGTGCCAGCAGCGAAGACGGGGGAACTGAAGCTTTCTTT. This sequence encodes CASSEDGGTEAFF.

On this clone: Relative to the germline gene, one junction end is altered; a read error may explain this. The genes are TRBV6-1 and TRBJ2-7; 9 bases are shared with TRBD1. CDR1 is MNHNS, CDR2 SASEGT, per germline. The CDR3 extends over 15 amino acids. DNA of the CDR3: TGTGCCAGCAGTGAAGCGCTCACCACAGGGGGCCCAATCCACTTC. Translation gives CASSEALTTGGPIHF.

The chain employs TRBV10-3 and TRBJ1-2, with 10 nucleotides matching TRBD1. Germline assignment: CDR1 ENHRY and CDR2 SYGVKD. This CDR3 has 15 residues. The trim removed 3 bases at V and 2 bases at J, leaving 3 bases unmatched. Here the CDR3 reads CAISDRDRGNYGYTF. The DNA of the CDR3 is TGTGCCATCAGTGACCGGGACAGGGGAAACTATGGCTACACCTTC.

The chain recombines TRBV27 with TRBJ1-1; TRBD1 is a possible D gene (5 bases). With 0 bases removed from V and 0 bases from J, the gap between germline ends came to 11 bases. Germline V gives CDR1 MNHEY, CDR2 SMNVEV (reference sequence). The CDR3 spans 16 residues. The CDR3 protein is CASSLSGGTMNTEAFF. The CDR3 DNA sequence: TGTGCCAGCAGTTTATCGGGAGGGACGATGAACACTGAAGCTTTCTTT.

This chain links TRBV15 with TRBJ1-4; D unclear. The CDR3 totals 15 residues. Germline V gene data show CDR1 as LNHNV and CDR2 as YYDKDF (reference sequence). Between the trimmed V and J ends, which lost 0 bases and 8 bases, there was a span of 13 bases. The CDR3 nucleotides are TGTGCCACCAGCAGAGACCGCGGACTCGGAGAAAAACTGTTTTTT. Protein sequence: CATSRDRGLGEKLFF.

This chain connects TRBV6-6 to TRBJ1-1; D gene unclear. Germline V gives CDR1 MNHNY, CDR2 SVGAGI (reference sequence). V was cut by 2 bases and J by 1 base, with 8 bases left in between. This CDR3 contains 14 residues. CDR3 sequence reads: CASSYRTANTEAFF. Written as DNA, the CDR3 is TGTGCCAGCAGTTACAGGACTGCGAACACTGAAGCTTTCTTT.

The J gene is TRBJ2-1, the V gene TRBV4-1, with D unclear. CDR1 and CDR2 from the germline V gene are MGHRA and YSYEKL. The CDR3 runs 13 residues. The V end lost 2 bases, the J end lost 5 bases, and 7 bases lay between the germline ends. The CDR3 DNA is TGCGCCAGCAGCCAATTACTCAACAATGAGCAGTTCTTC. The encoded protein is CASSQLLNNEQFF.

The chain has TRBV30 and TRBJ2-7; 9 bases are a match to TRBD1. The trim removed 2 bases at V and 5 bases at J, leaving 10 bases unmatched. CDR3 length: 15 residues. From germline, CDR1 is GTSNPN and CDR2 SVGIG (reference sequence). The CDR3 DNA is TGTGCCTGGAGTCCCGGGGGACAGGGTAACGACGAGCAGTACTTC. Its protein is CAWSPGGQGNDEQYF.

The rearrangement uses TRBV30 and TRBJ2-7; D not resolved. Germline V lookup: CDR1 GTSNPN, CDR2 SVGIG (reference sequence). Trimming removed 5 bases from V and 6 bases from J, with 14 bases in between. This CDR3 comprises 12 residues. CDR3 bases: TGTGCCTGGCCCTCCCAGAGGTTCGAGCAGTACTTC. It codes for CAWPSQRFEQYF.

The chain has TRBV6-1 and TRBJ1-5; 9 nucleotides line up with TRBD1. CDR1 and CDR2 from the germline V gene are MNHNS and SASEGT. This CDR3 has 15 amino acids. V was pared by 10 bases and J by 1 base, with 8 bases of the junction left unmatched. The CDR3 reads CAIDRTGGSNQPQHF. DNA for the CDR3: TGTGCCATCGACCGTACAGGGGGCAGCAATCAGCCCCAGCATTTT.

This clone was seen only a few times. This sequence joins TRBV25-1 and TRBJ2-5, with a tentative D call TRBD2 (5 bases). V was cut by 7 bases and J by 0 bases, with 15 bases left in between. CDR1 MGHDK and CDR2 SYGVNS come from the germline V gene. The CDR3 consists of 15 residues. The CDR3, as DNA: TGTGCCAGCACCAACCAACTAGGGAACCAAGAGACCCAGTACTTC. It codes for CASTNQLGNQETQYF.

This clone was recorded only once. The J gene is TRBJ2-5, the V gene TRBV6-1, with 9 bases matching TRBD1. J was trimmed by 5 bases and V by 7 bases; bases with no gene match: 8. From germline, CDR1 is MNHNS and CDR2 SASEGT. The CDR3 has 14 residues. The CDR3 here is CASNGGTGSETQYF. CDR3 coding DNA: TGTGCCAGCAACGGAGGGACAGGGTCCGAGACCCAGTACTTC.

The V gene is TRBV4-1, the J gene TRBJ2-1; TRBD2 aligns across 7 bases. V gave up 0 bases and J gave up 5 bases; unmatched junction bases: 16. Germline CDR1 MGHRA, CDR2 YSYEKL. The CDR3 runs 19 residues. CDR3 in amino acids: CASSQDPGRVLGRDNEQFF. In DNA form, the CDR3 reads TGCGCCAGCAGCCAAGATCCCGGGCGGGTTCTGGGGAGGGACAATGAGCAGTTCTTC.

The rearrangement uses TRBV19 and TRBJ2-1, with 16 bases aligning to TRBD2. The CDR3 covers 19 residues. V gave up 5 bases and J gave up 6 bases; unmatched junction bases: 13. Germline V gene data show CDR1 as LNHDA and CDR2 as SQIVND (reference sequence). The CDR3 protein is CASSSRQGLAGGPLNEQFF. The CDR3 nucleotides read TGTGCCAGTAGTTCCCGACAGGGACTAGCGGGAGGGCCCCTCAATGAGCAGTTCTTC.

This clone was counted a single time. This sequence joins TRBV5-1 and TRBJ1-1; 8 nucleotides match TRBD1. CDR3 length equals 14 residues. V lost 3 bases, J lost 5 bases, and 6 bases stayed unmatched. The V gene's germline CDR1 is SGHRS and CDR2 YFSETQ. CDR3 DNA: TGCGCCAGCAGCTCCGGACAGGGAGGTACTGAAGCTTTCTTT. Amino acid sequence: CASSSGQGGTEAFF.

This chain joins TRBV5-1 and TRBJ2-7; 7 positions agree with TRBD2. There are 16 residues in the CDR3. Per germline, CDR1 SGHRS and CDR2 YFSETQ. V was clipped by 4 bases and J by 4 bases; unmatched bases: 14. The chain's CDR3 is CASSPAGSGNEYEQYF. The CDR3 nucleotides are TGCGCCAGCAGCCCCGCGGGAAGCGGGAACGAATACGAGCAGTACTTC.

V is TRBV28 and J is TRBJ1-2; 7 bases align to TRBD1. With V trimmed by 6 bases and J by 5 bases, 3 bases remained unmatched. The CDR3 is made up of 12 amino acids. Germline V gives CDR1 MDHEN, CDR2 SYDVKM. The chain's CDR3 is CASRAGGYGYTF. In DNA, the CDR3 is TGTGCCAGCAGGGCAGGGGGGTATGGCTACACCTTC.

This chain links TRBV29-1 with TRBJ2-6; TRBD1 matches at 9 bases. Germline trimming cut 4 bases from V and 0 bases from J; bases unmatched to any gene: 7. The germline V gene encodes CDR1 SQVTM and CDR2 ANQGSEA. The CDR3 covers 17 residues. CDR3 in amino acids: CSVGYRDRVSGANVLTF. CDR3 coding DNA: TGCAGCGTTGGCTACCGGGACAGGGTCTCTGGGGCCAACGTCCTGACTTTC. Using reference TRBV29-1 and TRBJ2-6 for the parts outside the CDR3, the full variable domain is SAVISQKPSRDICQRGTSLTIQCQVDSQVTMMFWYRQQPGQSLTLIATANQGSEATYESGFVIDKFPISRPNLTFSTLTVSNMSPEDSSIYLCSVGYRDRVSGANVLTFGAGSRLTVL.

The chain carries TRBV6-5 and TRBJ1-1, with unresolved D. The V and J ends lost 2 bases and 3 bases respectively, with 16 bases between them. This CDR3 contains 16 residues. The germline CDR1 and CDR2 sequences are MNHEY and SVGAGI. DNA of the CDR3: TGTGCCAGCAGTTACAACCCCGTACGGGTGGACACTGAAGCTTTCTTT. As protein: CASSYNPVRVDTEAFF.